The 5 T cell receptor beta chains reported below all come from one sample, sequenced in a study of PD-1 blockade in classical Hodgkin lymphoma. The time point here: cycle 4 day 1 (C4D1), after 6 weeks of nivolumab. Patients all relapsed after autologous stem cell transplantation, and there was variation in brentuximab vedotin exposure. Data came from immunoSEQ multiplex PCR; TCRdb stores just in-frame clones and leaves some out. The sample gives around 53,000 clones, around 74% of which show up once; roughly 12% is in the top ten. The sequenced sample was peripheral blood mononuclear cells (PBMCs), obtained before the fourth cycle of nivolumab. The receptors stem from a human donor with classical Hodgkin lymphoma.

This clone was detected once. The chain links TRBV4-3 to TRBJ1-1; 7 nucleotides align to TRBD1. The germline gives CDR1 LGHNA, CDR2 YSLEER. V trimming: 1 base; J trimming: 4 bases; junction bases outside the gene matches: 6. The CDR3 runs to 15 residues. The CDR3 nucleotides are TGCGCCAGCAGCCAAGCGGACAGGAGAACCACTGAAGCTTTCTTT. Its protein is CASSQADRRTTEAFF.

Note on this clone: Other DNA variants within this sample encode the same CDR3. CDR3 nucleotide sequence: TGTGCCAGCAGCCCCACGGGCCTACAAGAGACCCAGTACTTC. It yields the protein CASSPTGLQETQYF. The J gene is TRBJ2-5, the V gene TRBV7-3, with unresolved D. The CDR3 consists of 14 residues. The V gene lost 5 bases and the J gene lost 2 bases, with 12 bases spanning the gap. CDR1 SGHTA and CDR2 FQGTGA come from the germline V gene.

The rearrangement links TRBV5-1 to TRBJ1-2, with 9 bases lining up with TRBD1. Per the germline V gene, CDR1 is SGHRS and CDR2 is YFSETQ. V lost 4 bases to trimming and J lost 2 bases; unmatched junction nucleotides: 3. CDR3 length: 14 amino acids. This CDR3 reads CASSEGQGNYGYTF. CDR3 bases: TGCGCCAGCAGCGAGGGACAGGGAAACTATGGCTACACCTTC.

DNA of the CDR3: TGCGCCAGCACCCTGGGCGGTCAGGGGGATGGCAACGTCCTGACTTTC. Amino acid sequence: CASTLGGQGDGNVLTF. V is TRBV4-3 and J is TRBJ2-6, with 7 positions matching TRBD1. CDR3 length equals 16 residues. V was pared by 7 bases and J by 9 bases, with 15 bases of the junction left unmatched. Germline values: CDR1 LGHNA, CDR2 YSLEER.

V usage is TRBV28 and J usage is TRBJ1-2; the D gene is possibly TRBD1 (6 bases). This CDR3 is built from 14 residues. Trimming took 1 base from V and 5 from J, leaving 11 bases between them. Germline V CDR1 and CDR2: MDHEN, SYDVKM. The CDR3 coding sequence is TGTGCCAGCAGTTTATCAGGGAGGGGGTATGGCTACACCTTC. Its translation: CASSLSGRGYGYTF.